This T cell receptor beta chain was profiled in a study of T cells in Graves' hyperthyroidism and ophthalmopathy. On the study more broadly: Any treatment followed the collection of peripheral blood at initial diagnosis. Findings and limits, study-wide: A model of 13 V-J pairs discriminated ophthalmopathy from stable hyperthyroidism.

Orbital computed tomography, thyroid ultrasound, serum thyroxine and TRAb, and clinical symptoms together informed the diagnoses. PBMCs stemmed from less than 13 ml fresh peripheral blood. As concerns this clonotype: As yet, its antigen is unknown.

RNA transcripts served as the template for amplifying TCR beta CDR3 regions. HTBI primers were used for first-round RT-PCR of the TCR CDR3. From the multiplex PCR reads, TCRdb called clonotypes with MiXCR, one entry per CDR3 protein. The sample consists of fewer than 450,000 distinct CDR3 sequences, roughly 15% of them appearing once. The V gene's germline CDR1 is LNHDA and CDR2 SQIVND (reference sequence). Between the trimmed V and J ends, which lost 5 bases and 3 bases, there was a span of 17 bases. CDR3 length equals 15 residues. The chain couples TRBV19 to TRBJ2-7, with a weak D call TRBD1 (6 bases). The origin of this receptor is an older woman with Graves' ophthalmopathy. Input material: blood. DNA of the CDR3: TGTGCCAGTAGTCCCCGGGACACCCTCCGCTACGAGCAGTACTTC. Protein sequence: CASSPRDTLRYEQYF.